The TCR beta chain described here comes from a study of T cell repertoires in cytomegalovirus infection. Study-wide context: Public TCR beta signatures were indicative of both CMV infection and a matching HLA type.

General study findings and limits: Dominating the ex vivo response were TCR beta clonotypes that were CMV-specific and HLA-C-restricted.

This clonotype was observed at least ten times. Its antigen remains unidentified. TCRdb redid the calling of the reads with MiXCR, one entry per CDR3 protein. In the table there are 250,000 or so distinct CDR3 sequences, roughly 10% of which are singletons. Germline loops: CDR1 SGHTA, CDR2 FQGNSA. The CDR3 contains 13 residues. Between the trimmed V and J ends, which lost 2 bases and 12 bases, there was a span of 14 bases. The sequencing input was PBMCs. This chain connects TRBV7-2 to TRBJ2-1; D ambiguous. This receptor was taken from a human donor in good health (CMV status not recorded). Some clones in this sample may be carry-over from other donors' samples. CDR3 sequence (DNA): TGTGCCAGCAGCTTATCCGGCACTGGAGTGCAGTTCTTC. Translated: CASSLSGTGVQFF.